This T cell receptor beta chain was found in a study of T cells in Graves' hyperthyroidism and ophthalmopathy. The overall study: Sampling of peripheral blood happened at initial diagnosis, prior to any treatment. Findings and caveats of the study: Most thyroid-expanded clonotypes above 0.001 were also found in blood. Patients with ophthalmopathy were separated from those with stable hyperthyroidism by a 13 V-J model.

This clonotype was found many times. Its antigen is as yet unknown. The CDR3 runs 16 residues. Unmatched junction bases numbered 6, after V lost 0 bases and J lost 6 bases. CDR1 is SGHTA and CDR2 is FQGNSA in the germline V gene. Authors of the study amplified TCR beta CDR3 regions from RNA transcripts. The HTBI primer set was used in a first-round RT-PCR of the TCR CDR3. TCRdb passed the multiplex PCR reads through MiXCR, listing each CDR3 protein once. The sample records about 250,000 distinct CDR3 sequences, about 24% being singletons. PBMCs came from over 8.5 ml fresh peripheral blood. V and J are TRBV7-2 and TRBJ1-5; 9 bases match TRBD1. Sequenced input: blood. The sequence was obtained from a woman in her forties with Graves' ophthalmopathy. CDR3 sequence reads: CASSLAGTGYGQPQHF. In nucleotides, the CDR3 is TGTGCCAGCAGCTTAGCCGGGACAGGGTACGGTCAGCCCCAGCATTTT.